This T cell receptor (beta chain) was identified in a study of cytomegalovirus exposure and HLA in healthy donors. General study results and limits: Presence/absence results assume similar sequencing depth per donor, which may not hold. Differences between HLA loci emerged in a later analysis of TCR association rates, with DRB1 most and HLA-C fewest.

The PCR used 60 Vbeta and 13 Jbeta primers. Method: immunoSEQ multiplex PCR; TCRdb's copy keeps in-frame clones and lacks some. This table lists 100,000 to 150,000 clones. The CDR3 runs 14 residues. Trimming took 2 bases from V and 10 from J; bases not matched to a gene: 3. Germline V lookup: CDR1 MNHEY, CDR2 SVGAGI. Concerning this clone itself: Its antigen is undetermined.

The sample was PBMCs. The receptor was isolated from a middle-aged man in good health and CMV-seronegative. The V gene is TRBV6-5, the J gene TRBJ2-1; TRBD2 matches 12 bases. The CDR3 spells CASSYPGLAGEQFF. The CDR3, as DNA: TGTGCCAGCAGTTACCCTGGACTAGCGGGAGAGCAGTTCTTC.